This record covers a single TCR beta chain. This specimen belongs to a study of cytomegalovirus exposure and HLA in healthy donors. Vbeta (60) and Jbeta (13) primers were used in the PCR. Original methodology: Unique TCR beta chains numbered approximately 80 million in a later analysis, with around 12 million shared. The assay was immunoSEQ multiplex PCR, and TCRdb's table has in-frame clones only and misses some. Clone size and V and J calls were adopted from that table, with D and trimming inferred from the DNA. Among 100,000 to 150,000 clones, 75% to 85% were seen once, and the ten largest hold 7.5% to 9.5%. With 6 bases clipped from V and 0 bases from J, the junction kept 13 bases outside the gene matches. CDR3 size: 17 residues. Germline V gene data show CDR1 as LNHDA and CDR2 as SQIVND (reference sequence).

The chain uses TRBV19 and TRBJ1-2; 7 nucleotides align to TRBD1. The clonotype was recovered from a woman in her forties or fifties in good health and CMV-seropositive. Sequenced sample: PBMCs. This CDR3 reads CASSRTLRGQTNYGYTF. Here the CDR3 DNA reads TGTGCCAGTAGCCGAACACTCCGGGGACAGACTAACTATGGCTACACCTTC. The full variable domain, completed using reference TRBV19 and TRBJ1-2, is DGGITQSPKYLFRKEGQNVTLSCEQNLNHDAMYWYRQDPGQGLRLIYYSQIVNDFQKGDIAEGYSVSREKKESFPLTVTSAQKNPTAFYLCASSRTLRGQTNYGYTFGSGTRLTVV.